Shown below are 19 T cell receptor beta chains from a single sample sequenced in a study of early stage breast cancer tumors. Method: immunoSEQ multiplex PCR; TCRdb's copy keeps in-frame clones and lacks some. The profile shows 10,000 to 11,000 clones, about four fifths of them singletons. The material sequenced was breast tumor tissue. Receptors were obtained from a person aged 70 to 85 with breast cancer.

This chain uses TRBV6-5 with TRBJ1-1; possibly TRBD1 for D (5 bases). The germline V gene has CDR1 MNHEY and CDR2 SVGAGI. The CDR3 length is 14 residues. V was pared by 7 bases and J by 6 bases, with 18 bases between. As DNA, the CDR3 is TGTGCCAGCAAAATTCTCAGACAGACATCTGAAGCTTTCTTT. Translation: CASKILRQTSEAFF.

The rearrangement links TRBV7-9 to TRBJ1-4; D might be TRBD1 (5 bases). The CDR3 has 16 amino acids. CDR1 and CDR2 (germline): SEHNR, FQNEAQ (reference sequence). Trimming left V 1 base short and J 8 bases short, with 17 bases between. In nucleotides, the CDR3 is TGTGCCAGCAGCTTAGGCTCCGGCAGGGTTGACGAAAAACTGTTTTTT. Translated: CASSLGSGRVDEKLFF.

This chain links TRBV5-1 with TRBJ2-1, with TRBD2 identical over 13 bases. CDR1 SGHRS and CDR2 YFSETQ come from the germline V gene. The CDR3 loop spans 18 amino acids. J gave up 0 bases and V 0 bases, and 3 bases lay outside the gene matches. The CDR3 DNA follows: TGCGCCAGCAGCTTGGGGACTAGCGGGAGTAGCTCCTACAATGAGCAGTTCTTC. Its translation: CASSLGTSGSSSYNEQFF.

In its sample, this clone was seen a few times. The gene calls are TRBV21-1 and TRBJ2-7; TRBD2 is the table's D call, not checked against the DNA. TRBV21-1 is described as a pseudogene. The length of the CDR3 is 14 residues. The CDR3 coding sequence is TGTGCCAGCAGGAGGGCCCATACGGAATCCGAGCAGTACTTC. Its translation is CASRRAHTESEQYF.

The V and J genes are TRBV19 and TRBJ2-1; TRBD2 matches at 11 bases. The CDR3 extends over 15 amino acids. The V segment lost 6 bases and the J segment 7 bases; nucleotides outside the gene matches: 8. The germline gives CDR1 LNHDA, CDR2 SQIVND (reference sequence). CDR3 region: CASRDLAGGYNEQFF. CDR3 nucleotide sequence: TGTGCCAGTAGGGATCTAGCGGGGGGATATAATGAGCAGTTCTTC.

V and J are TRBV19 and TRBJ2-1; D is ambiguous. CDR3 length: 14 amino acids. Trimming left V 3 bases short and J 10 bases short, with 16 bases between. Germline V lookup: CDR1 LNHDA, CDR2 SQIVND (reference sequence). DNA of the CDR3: TGTGCCAGTAGTATTCTTGAGCGAGAATGGGAGCAGTTCTTC. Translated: CASSILEREWEQFF. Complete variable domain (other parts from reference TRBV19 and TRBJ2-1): DGGITQSPKYLFRKEGQNVTLSCEQNLNHDAMYWYRQDPGQGLRLIYYSQIVNDFQKGDIAEGYSVSREKKESFPLTVTSAQKNPTAFYLCASSILEREWEQFFGPGTRLTVL.

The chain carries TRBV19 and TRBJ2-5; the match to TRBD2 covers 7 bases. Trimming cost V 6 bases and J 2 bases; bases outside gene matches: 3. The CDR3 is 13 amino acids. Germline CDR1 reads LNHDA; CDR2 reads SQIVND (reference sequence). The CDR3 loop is CASRSSGQETQYF. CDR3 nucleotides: TGTGCCAGTAGGTCTAGCGGTCAAGAGACCCAGTACTTC.

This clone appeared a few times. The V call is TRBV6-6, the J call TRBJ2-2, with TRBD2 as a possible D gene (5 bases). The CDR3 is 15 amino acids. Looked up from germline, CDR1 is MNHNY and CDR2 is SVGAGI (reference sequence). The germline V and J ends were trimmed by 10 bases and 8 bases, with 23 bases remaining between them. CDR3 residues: CAIPGSPTMRGELFF. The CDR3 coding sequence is TGTGCCATCCCTGGGAGTCCGACAATGAGGGGGGAGCTGTTTTTT.

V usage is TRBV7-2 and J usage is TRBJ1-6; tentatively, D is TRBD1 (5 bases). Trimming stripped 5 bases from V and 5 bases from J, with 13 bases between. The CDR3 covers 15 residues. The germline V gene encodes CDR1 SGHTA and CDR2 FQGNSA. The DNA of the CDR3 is TGTGCCAGCAGCCTCCAACAAGGGGATAATTCACCCCTCCACTTT. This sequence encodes CASSLQQGDNSPLHF. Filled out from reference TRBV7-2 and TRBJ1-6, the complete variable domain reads GAGVSQSPSNKVTEKGKDVELRCDPISGHTALYWYRQSLGQGLEFLIYFQGNSAPDKSGLPSDRFSAERTGGSVSTLTIQRTQQEDSAVYLCASSLQQGDNSPLHFGNGTRLTVT.

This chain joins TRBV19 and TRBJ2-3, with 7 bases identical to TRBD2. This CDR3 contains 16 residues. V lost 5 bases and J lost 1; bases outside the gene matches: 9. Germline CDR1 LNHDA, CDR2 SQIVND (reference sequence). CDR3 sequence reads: CASSSPSGTRTDTQYF. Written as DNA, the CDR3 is TGTGCCAGTAGTTCTCCTAGCGGTACCCGCACAGATACGCAGTATTTT.

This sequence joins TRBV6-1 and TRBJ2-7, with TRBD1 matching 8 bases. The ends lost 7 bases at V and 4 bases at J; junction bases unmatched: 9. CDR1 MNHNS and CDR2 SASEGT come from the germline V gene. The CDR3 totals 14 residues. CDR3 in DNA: TGTGCCAGCAACAAAGACAGGGGAAGGTACGAGCAGTACTTC. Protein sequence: CASNKDRGRYEQYF.

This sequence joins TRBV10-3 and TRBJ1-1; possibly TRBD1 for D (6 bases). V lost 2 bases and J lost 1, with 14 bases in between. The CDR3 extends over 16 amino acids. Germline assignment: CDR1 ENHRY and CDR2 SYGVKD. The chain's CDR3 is CAISEGQGRWNTEAFF. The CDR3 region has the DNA TGTGCCATCAGTGAGGGTCAGGGGCGCTGGAACACTGAAGCTTTCTTT.

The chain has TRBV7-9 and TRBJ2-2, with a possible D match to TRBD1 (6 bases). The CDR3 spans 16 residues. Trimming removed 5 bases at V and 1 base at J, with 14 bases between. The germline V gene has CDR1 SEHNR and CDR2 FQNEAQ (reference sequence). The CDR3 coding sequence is TGTGCCAGCAGCCCCAGGGGACGGGAGAACACCGGGGAGCTGTTTTTT. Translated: CASSPRGRENTGELFF.

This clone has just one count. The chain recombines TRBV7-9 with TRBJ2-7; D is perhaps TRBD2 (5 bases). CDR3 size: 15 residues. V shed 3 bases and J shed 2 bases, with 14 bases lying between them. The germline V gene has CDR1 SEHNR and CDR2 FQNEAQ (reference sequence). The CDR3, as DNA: TGTGCCAGCAGCTTCGACGGGGAAGTCACCTACGAGCAGTACTTC. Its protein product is CASSFDGEVTYEQYF.

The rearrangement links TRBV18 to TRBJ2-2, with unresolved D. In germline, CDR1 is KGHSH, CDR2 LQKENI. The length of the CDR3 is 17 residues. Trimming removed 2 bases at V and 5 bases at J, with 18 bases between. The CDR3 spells CASSPAAYSTLTGELFF. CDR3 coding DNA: TGTGCCAGCTCACCAGCAGCGTACTCTACCTTGACCGGGGAGCTGTTTTTT.

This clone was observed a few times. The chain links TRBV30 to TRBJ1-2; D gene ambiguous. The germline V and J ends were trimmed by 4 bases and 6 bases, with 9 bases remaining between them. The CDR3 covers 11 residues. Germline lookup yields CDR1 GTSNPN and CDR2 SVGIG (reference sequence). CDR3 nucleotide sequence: TGTGCCTGGACTGGAGGGAATGGCTACACCTTC. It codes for CAWTGGNGYTF. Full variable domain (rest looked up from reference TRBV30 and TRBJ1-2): SQTIHQWPATLVQPVGSPLSLECTVEGTSNPNLYWYRQAAGRGLQLLFYSVGIGQISSEVPQNLSASRPQDRQFILSSKKLLLSDSGFYLCAWTGGNGYTFGSGTRLTVV.

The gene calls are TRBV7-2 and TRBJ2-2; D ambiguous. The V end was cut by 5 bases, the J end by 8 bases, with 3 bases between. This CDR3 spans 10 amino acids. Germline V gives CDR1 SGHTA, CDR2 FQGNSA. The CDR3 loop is CASSRGELFF. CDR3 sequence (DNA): TGTGCCAGCAGCCGTGGGGAGCTGTTTTTT.

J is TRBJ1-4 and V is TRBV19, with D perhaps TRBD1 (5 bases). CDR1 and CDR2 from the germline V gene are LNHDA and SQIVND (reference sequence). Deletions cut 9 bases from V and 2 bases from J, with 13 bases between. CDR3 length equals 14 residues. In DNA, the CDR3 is TGTGCCAGCCGGGCAGGGAACACTAATGAAAAACTGTTTTTT. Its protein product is CASRAGNTNEKLFF. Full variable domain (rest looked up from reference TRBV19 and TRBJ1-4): DGGITQSPKYLFRKEGQNVTLSCEQNLNHDAMYWYRQDPGQGLRLIYYSQIVNDFQKGDIAEGYSVSREKKESFPLTVTSAQKNPTAFYLCASRAGNTNEKLFFGSGTQLSVL.

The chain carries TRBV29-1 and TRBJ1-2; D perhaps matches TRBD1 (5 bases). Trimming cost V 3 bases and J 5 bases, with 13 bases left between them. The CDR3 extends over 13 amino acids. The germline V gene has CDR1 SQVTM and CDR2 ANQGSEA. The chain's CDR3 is CSVEGLSGYGYTF. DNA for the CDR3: TGCAGCGTTGAGGGGCTCTCCGGGTATGGCTACACCTTC.